The TCR beta chain under discussion was sequenced for a study of control samples from healthy donors and cancer patients. The repertoire was sequenced with immunoSEQ multiplex PCR; TCRdb's copy has only in-frame clones and lacks some. Counted here are 200,000 to 250,000 clones, 85% to 95% occurring once; the ten biggest clones make up over 1.2%. Trimming removed 4 bases from V and 2 bases from J; junction bases left unmatched: 8. The CDR3 length is 16 residues. CDR1 is SGHRS and CDR2 is YFSETQ in the germline V gene. The sample consisted of blood. The V gene is TRBV5-1, the J gene TRBJ2-5; 10 bases line up with TRBD2. The receptor was derived from a middle-aged man in good health. The DNA of the CDR3 is TGCGCCAGCAGCCCGCCCGCTAGCGGGGGTCAAGAGACCCAGTACTTC. Its protein is CASSPPASGGQETQYF.